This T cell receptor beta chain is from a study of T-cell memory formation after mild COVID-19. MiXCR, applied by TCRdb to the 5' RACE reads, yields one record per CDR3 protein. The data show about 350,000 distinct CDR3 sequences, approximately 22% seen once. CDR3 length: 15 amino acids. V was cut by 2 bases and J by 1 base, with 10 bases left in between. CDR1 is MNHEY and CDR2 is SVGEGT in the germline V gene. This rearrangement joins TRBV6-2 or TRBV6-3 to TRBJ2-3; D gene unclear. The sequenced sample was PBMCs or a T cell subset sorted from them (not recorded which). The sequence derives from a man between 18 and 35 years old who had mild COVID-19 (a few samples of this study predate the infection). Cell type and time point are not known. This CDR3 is CASSYGFQGTDTQYF. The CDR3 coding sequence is TGTGCCAGCAGTTACGGGTTCCAGGGCACAGATACGCAGTATTTT.